Listed below are T cell receptor beta chains from one sample, sequenced in a study of CD8+ T cells in alopecia areata. TCRdb keeps only in-frame clones here, not all; method: immunoSEQ multiplex PCR. The sample carries some 100,000 clones, about two fifths recorded once. The material sequenced was CD4+ T cells sorted from blood. The receptor set was obtained from a human donor with alopecia areata. CDR3s include the opening cysteine and the closing phenylalanine or tryptophan. The D gene is left open where the match is weak. The listing skips clone size in some rows; elsewhere it reads once, few, many or a size class.

V: TRBV30; J: TRBJ2-1; size: few; D: .; DNA: TGTGCCACCACCCCGGTACAGATGTACAATGAGCAGTTCTTC; CDR3: CATTPVQMYNEQFF
V: TRBV5-1; J: TRBJ1-2; size: few; D: .; DNA: TGCGCCAGCAGCTTGGATGGGGGTGGCTACACCTTC; CDR3: CASSLDGGGYTF
V: TRBV2; J: TRBJ2-7; size: few; D: TRBD2; DNA: TGTGCCAGCCTCCTCCTAGCGGGCTTTTACGAGCAGTACTTC; CDR3: CASLLLAGFYEQYF
V: TRBV7-2; J: TRBJ2-5; size: .; D: TRBD1; DNA: TGTGCCAGCAGCTTCGACAGGGCGAGTACGACCCAGTACTTC; CDR3: CASSFDRASTTQYF
V: TRBV7-3; J: TRBJ2-1; size: few; D: TRBD1; DNA: TGTGCCAGCAGCTCCTATACAGGGGCCCGGAATGAGCAGTTCTTC; CDR3: CASSSYTGARNEQFF
V: TRBV5-6; J: TRBJ2-7; size: .; D: .; DNA: TGTGCCAGCAGGTGGCAGAGCTCCTACGAGCAGTACTTC; CDR3: CASRWQSSYEQYF
V: TRBV2; J: TRBJ1-5; size: .; D: .; DNA: TGTGCCAGCAGTGGCCCTGGGGGGTTCAATCAGCCCCAGCATTTT; CDR3: CASSGPGGFNQPQHF
V: TRBV29-1; J: TRBJ2-1; size: few; D: .; DNA: TGCAGCGCAGGGACCTTGGGCGATGAGCAGTTCTTC; CDR3: CSAGTLGDEQFF
V: TRBV29-1; J: TRBJ1-1; size: .; D: TRBD1; DNA: TGCAGCGTCGCAACAGGGGAGGGAACTGAAGCTTTCTTT; CDR3: CSVATGEGTEAFF
V: TRBV11-2; J: TRBJ2-3; size: .; D: .; DNA: TGTGCCAGCAGCTTACGCCGCGGGGTCCGCACAGATACGCAGTATTTT; CDR3: CASSLRRGVRTDTQYF
V: TRBV7-2; J: TRBJ2-4; size: .; D: .; DNA: TGTGCCAGCAGCTTAGCGGACGTAGCCAAAAACATTCAGTACTTC; CDR3: CASSLADVAKNIQYF
V: TRBV5-1; J: TRBJ2-1; size: .; D: .; DNA: TGCGCCAGCAGCTTTAGCGGCTCCTCCTACAATGAGCAGTTCTTC; CDR3: CASSFSGSSYNEQFF
V: TRBV5-1; J: TRBJ2-3; size: .; D: .; DNA: TGCGCCAGCAGCTTGGATCAGGCAGATACGCAGTATTTT; CDR3: CASSLDQADTQYF
V: TRBV30; J: TRBJ1-4; size: once; D: .; DNA: TGTGCCTGGAGTTCCGGACCGGGTAGACTGTTTTTT; CDR3: CAWSSGPGRLFF
V: TRBV18; J: TRBJ1-1; size: .; D: .; DNA: TGTGCCAGCTCACCACCGGTTAACACTGAAGCTTTCTTT; CDR3: CASSPPVNTEAFF
V: TRBV2; J: TRBJ1-3; size: .; D: TRBD1; DNA: TGTGCCAGCAGAGACAGGGCTGGAGGAAACACCATATATTTT; CDR3: CASRDRAGGNTIYF
V: TRBV30; J: TRBJ2-7; size: few; D: .; DNA: TGTGCCTGGAGTGGGGCTAGTTGGCAGTACTTC; CDR3: CAWSGASWQYF
V: TRBV5-1; J: TRBJ2-7; size: .; D: .; DNA: TGCGCCAGCAAGTTCGAGGGTGCATACGAGCAGTACTTC; CDR3: CASKFEGAYEQYF
V: TRBV7-2; J: TRBJ2-7; size: few; D: .; DNA: TGTGCCAGCAGCTTCGACCCCTCCCCCTACGAGCAGTACTTC; CDR3: CASSFDPSPYEQYF